One and the same sample provided the 2 T cell receptor beta chains below, sequenced in a study of early stage breast cancer tumors. Profiled with immunoSEQ multiplex PCR; TCRdb holds only in-frame clones, not every one. The sample lists thousands of clones; roughly two thirds were seen once. Sequencing input: breast tumor tissue. These receptors originate from a person aged 45-60 years with breast cancer.

This clone came up a few times. The rearrangement uses TRBV18 and TRBJ2-7; D is perhaps TRBD1 or TRBD2 (6 bases each). The CDR3 runs 16 residues. Trimming cost V 3 bases and J 5 bases, with 20 bases left between them. Germline CDR1 reads KGHSH; CDR2 reads LQKENI. As DNA, the CDR3 is TGTGCCAGCTCACCGTTTGCCGGGGGCGGAGGGGACGAGCAGTACTTC. Its protein product is CASSPFAGGGGDEQYF. Full variable domain (outside the CDR3, taken from reference TRBV18 and TRBJ2-7): NAGVMQNPRHLVRRRGQEARLRCSPMKGHSHVYWYRQLPEEGLKFMVYLQKENIIDESGMPKERFSAEFPKEGPSILRIQQVVRGDSAAYFCASSPFAGGGGDEQYFGPGTRLTVT.

V and J are TRBV27 and TRBJ2-1, with 14 positions matching TRBD2. V trimming: 5 bases; J trimming: 10 bases; junction bases outside the gene matches: 7. Per germline, CDR1 MNHEY and CDR2 SMNVEV (reference sequence). The CDR3 runs to 15 residues. The CDR3 here is CASSQGLAGGREQFF. The CDR3 region has the DNA TGTGCCAGCAGTCAAGGACTAGCGGGAGGACGGGAGCAGTTCTTC.